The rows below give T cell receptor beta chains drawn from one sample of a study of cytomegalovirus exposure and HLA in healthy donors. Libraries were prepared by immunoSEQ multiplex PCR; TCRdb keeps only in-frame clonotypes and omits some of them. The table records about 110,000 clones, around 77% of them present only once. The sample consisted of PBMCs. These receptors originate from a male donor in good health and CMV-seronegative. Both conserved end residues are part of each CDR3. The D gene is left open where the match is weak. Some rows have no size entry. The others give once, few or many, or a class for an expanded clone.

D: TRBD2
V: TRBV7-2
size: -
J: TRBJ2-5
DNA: TGTGCCAGCAGCTTAGTGGGGTCTAGCGGGATTAGGTCCCAGTACTTC
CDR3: CASSLVGSSGIRSQYF

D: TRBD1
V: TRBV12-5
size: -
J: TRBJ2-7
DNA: TGTGCTAGTGGTTTGCAAGGGGGACAGGGGGGAAACGCTGAGGAGCAGTACTTC
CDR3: CASGLQGGQGGNAEEQYF

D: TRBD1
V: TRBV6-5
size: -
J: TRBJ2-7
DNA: TGTGCCACCCAGACCGGGACAGGCGTCTACGAGCAGTACTTC
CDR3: CATQTGTGVYEQYF

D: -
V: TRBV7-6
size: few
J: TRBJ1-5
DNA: TGTGCCAGCAGCCTCCCCCCGAGAGGGATTAGCAATCAGCCCCAGCATTTT
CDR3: CASSLPPRGISNQPQHF

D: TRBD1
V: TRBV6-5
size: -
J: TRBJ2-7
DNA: TGTGCCAGCAGTCCCGACAGGGCTTCCTACGAGCAGTACTTC
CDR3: CASSPDRASYEQYF

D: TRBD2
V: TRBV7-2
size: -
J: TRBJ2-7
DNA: TGTGCCAGCAGCCTAAGCGGGAGCCACTACGAGCAGTACTTC
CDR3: CASSLSGSHYEQYF

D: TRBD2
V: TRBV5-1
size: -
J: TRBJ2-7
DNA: TGCGCCAGCAGCTTGGGTACGGGAGGGCGCGCCTACGAGCAGTACTTC
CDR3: CASSLGTGGRAYEQYF

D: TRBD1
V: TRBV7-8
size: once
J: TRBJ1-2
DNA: TGTGCCAGCAGCTTAGCGGGACAGGGCTACACCTTC
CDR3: CASSLAGQGYTF

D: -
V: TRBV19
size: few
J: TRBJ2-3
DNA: TGTGCCAGTAGTATACAGACTAGCACAGATACGCAGTATTTT
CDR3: CASSIQTSTDTQYF

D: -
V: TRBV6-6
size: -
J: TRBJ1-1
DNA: TGTGCCAGCAGTTACAGGTTGGGGAGGACTGAAGCTTTCTTT
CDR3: CASSYRLGRTEAFF

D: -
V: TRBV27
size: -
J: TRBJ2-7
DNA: TGTGCCACCTCGGGGAGCCCTCTCGGCTACGAGCAGTACTTC
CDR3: CATSGSPLGYEQYF